Each of the 8 T cell receptor beta chains below was sequenced from the same sample in a study of identical twins. TCRdb re-analysed the 5' RACE reads in MiXCR, keeping a single row per CDR3 protein. Of hundreds of thousands of distinct CDR3 sequences in the sample, roughly an eighth were seen once. The sample was also reused in another study, on yellow fever vaccine responses in identical twins.

The specimen was PBMCs. These receptors were obtained from a woman in her late teens or twenties in good health.

V usage is TRBV7-9 and J usage is TRBJ2-7, with D perhaps matching TRBD2 (6 bases). CDR3 length: 15 amino acids. The germline gives CDR1 SEHNR, CDR2 FQNEAQ (reference sequence). The V and J ends lost 0 bases and 4 bases respectively, with 13 bases between them. CDR3 sequence reads: CASSLAPSDSYEQYF. The DNA for the CDR3 is TGTGCCAGCAGCTTAGCCCCTAGCGATTCTTACGAGCAGTACTTC.

A few counts support this clonotype. The chain recombines TRBV10-3 with TRBJ1-1, with a weak D call TRBD1 (5 bases). V lost 4 bases and J lost 0, with 12 bases in between. Germline V lookup: CDR1 ENHRY, CDR2 SYGVKD. This CDR3 comprises 15 residues. In nucleotides, the CDR3 is TGTGCCATCAGTGCCTTCATGGGGGTGAACACTGAAGCTTTCTTT. As protein: CAISAFMGVNTEAFF.

In its sample, this clonotype was seen a few times. The chain links TRBV6-1 to TRBJ1-4, with D uncertain. The CDR3 is 13 residues long. Per germline, CDR1 MNHNS and CDR2 SASEGT. V dropped 3 bases and J dropped 8 bases, with 10 bases sitting between them. The CDR3 region has the DNA TGTGCCAGCAGTGAGATAGGACGGGAAAAACTGTTTTTT. This gives the protein CASSEIGREKLFF.

V usage is TRBV24-1 and J usage is TRBJ2-3, with 7 positions matching TRBD1. The CDR3 has 15 residues. V was clipped by 3 bases and J by 4 bases; unmatched bases: 6. Germline V gives CDR1 KGHDR, CDR2 SFDVKD. The CDR3 reads CATSDPDRAADTQYF. The DNA for the CDR3 is TGTGCCACCAGTGATCCCGACAGGGCTGCAGATACGCAGTATTTT.

This chain links TRBV5-1 with TRBJ1-2, with TRBD1 matching over 8 bases. V lost 3 bases and J lost 6; bases outside the gene matches: 10. The V gene's germline CDR1 is SGHRS and CDR2 YFSETQ. This CDR3 spans 15 amino acids. The CDR3 is CASSSDRATYDGYTF. CDR3 nucleotides: TGCGCCAGCAGCTCGGACAGGGCGACATACGATGGCTACACCTTC. The entire variable domain, with the rest obtained from reference TRBV5-1 and TRBJ1-2, is as follows: KAGVTQTPRYLIKTRGQQVTLSCSPISGHRSVSWYQQTPGQGLQFLFEYFSETQRNKGNFPGRFSGRQFSNSRSEMNVSTLELGDSALYLCASSSDRATYDGYTFGSGTRLTVV.

This clonotype was detected many times. The genes are TRBV20-1 and TRBJ1-5; D uncertain. V shed 0 bases and J shed 5 bases, with 8 bases lying between them. The CDR3 has 13 residues. CDR1 and CDR2 (germline): DFQATT, SNEGSKA (reference sequence). The DNA of the CDR3 is TGCAGTGCTAGAGACTTTCGGGATCAGCCCCAGCATTTT. It specifies CSARDFRDQPQHF.

This clonotype came up many times. A read error may account for a junction end that differs from germline. CDR3 sequence: CASSLGQGNQETQYF. CDR3 nucleotides: TGTGCCAGCAGTTTAGGGCAGGGTAACCAAGAGACCCAGTACTTC. The chain combines TRBV5-1 with TRBJ2-5, with TRBD1 as a possible D gene (5 bases). The germline V gene has CDR1 SGHRS and CDR2 YFSETQ. This CDR3 spans 15 amino acids.

This clonotype was recorded at least ten times. The chain is built from TRBV19 and TRBJ2-7, with D maybe TRBD2 (5 bases). Trimming cost V 4 bases and J 1 base, with 8 bases left between them. The CDR3 is made up of 13 amino acids. The V gene's germline CDR1 is LNHDA and CDR2 SQIVND (reference sequence). The CDR3, as DNA: TGTGCCAGTAGTAACGGGATTTCCTACGAGCAGTACTTC. Protein product: CASSNGISYEQYF.